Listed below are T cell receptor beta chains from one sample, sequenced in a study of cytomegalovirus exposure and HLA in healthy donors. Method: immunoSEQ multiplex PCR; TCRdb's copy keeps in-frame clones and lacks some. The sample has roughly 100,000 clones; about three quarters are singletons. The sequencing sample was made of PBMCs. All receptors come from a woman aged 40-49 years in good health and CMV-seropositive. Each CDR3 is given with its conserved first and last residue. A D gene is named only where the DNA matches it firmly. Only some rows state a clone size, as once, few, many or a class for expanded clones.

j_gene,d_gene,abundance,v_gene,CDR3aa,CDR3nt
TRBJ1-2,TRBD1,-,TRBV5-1,CASSFPGTGNYGYTF,TGCGCCAGCAGCTTCCCCGGGACAGGGAACTATGGCTACACCTTC
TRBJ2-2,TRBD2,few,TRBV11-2,CASSLEGLALTGELFF,TGTGCCAGCAGCTTAGAGGGACTAGCCCTCACCGGGGAGCTGTTTTTT
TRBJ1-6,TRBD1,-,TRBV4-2,CASKRTGGEVGSPLHF,TGTGCCAGCAAAAGGACAGGGGGTGAAGTAGGTTCACCCCTCCACTTT
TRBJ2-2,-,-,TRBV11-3,CASSFGPGAGELFF,TGTGCCAGCAGCTTTGGTCCGGGGGCCGGGGAGCTGTTTTTT
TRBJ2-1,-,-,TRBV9,CASSVPPRRGGYNEQFF,TGTGCCAGCAGCGTACCTCCCCGGAGGGGGGGATACAATGAGCAGTTCTTC
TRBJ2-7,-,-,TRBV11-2,CASSLLQGYEQYF,TGTGCCAGCAGCTTACTTCAGGGCTACGAGCAGTACTTC
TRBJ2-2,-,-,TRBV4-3,CASSQMRGPFTGELFF,TGCGCCAGCAGCCAAATGCGGGGGCCTTTCACCGGGGAGCTGTTTTTT
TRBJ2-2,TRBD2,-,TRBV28,CASSWGLGLAYTGELFF,TGTGCCAGCAGTTGGGGCCTGGGACTAGCTTACACCGGGGAGCTGTTTTTT
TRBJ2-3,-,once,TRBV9,CASSVGLTWATDTQYF,TGTGCCAGCAGCGTAGGTCTAACATGGGCCACAGATACGCAGTATTTT
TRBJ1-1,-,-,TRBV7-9,CASSLGFGGQRDTEAFF,TGTGCCAGCAGCTTAGGATTCGGGGGGCAGAGGGACACTGAAGCTTTCTTT
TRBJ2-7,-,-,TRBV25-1,CASSGSGFSSYEQYF,TGTGCCAGCAGTGGCTCAGGGTTTAGTAGCTACGAGCAGTACTTC
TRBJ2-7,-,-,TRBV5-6,CASSLAEADYEQYF,TGTGCCAGCAGCTTGGCCGAAGCGGACTACGAGCAGTACTTC
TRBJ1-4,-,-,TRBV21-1,CASSKRDNAKLFF,TGTGCCAGCAGCAAACGGGACAATGCAAAACTGTTTTTT
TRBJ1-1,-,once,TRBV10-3,CASHREMNTEAFF,TGTGCCTCCCACAGGGAAATGAACACTGAAGCTTTCTTT
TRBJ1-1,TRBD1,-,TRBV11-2,CASSLEGWGQGGNTEAFF,TGTGCCAGCAGCTTAGAAGGGTGGGGACAGGGTGGGAACACTGAAGCTTTCTTT
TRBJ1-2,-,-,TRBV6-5,CATTNGGYGYTF,TGTGCCACCACTAACGGGGGGTATGGCTACACCTTC
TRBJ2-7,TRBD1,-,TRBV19,CASSVRTGPYEQYF,TGTGCCAGTAGTGTCCGGACAGGGCCCTACGAGCAGTACTTC
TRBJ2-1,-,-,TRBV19,CASSILRAGRNEQFF,TGTGCCAGTAGTATTCTTCGGGCAGGGCGCAATGAGCAGTTCTTC
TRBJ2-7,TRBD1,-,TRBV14,CASSPPHFRDRGHYEQYF,TGTGCCAGCAGCCCCCCTCACTTTAGGGACAGGGGGCACTACGAGCAGTACTTC
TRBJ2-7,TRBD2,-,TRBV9,CASSGSSGSLSYEQYF,TGTGCCAGCAGCGGATCTAGCGGGAGTTTATCCTACGAGCAGTACTTC
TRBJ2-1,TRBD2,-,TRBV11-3,CASSSTSGERSYNEQFF,TGTGCCAGCAGCTCGACTAGCGGGGAGAGGTCCTACAATGAGCAGTTCTTC
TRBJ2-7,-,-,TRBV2,CASSEAGSLGYEQYF,TGTGCCAGCAGTGAGGCAGGGTCTTTGGGCTACGAGCAGTACTTC
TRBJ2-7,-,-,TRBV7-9,CASSLEIAAVAYEQYF,TGTGCCAGCAGCTTAGAGATTGCGGCCGTCGCCTACGAGCAGTACTTC
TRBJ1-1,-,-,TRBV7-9,CASSSGTGNPRTEAFF,TGTGCCAGCAGCTCCGGTACAGGGAATCCGAGGACTGAAGCTTTCTTT
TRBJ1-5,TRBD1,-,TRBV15,CATSSPGQSNQPQHF,TGTGCCACCAGCAGCCCGGGACAGAGCAATCAGCCCCAGCATTTT
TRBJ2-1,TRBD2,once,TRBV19,CASGTSDEQFF,TGTGCCAGTGGGACTAGCGACGAGCAGTTCTTC
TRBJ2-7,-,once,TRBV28,CASSFKERPFYEQYF,TGTGCCAGCAGTTTCAAGGAGCGCCCTTTCTACGAGCAGTACTTC
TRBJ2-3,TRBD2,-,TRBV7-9,CSSSSKLATSTDTQYF,TGTTCCAGCAGCTCAAAACTAGCGACTAGCACAGATACGCAGTATTTT
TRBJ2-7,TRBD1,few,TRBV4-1,CASSRGQGEFYEQYF,TGCGCCAGCAGCCGGGGACAGGGGGAGTTCTACGAGCAGTACTTC
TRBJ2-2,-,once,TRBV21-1,CASEDRGGGELFF,TGTGCCAGTGAGGACAGGGGGGGCGGGGAGCTGTTTTTT
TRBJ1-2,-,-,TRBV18,CASSPLLYGYTF,TGTGCCAGCTCACCGCTACTCTATGGCTACACCTTC
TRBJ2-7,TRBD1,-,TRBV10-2,CASSGAGGIRTYEQYF,TGCGCCAGCAGTGGGGCAGGGGGCATTCGAACCTACGAGCAGTACTTC
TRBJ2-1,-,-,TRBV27,CASSHYSGLKQFF,TGTGCCAGCAGTCACTATTCGGGACTTAAGCAGTTCTTC
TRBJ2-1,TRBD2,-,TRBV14,CASSQQAGVSNEQFF,TGTGCCAGCAGCCAACAAGCGGGAGTGAGCAATGAGCAGTTCTTC
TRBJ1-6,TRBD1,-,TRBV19,CASSLPQGPASYNSPLHF,TGTGCCAGTAGTCTTCCACAGGGGCCCGCGTCCTATAATTCACCCCTCCACTTT
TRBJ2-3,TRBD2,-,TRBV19,CASSPLAGPWLSYF,TGTGCCAGTAGCCCCCTAGCGGGGCCGTGGCTGTCGTATTTT
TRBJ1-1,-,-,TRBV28,CATRTRGGTEAFF,TGTGCCACCAGAACCCGGGGGGGCACTGAAGCTTTCTTT
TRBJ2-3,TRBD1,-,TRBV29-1,CSVGQGSVADTQYF,TGCAGCGTTGGACAGGGGTCGGTAGCAGATACGCAGTATTTT
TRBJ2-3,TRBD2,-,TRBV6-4,CASSGTSGADTQYF,TGTGCCAGCAGTGGGACTAGCGGGGCAGATACGCAGTATTTT
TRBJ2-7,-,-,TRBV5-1,CASSDRQLGGEQYF,TGCGCCAGCTCCGACCGACAGTTGGGTGGCGAGCAGTACTTC
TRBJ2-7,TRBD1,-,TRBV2,CASRAGTGNYEQYF,TGTGCCAGCAGGGCCGGGACAGGTAACTACGAGCAGTACTTC
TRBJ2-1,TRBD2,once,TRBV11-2,CASSSQLAGAYNEQFF,TGTGCCAGCAGCTCCCAACTAGCGGGGGCCTACAATGAGCAGTTCTTC
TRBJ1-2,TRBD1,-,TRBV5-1,CASSRDRDMGNGYTF,TGCGCCAGCAGTCGAGACAGGGACATGGGTAATGGCTACACCTTC
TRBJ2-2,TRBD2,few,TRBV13,CASRIWGGGTGELFF,TGTGCCAGCAGGATCTGGGGCGGGGGGACCGGGGAGCTGTTTTTT
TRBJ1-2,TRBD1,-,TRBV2,CASSGQGALEGYTF,TGTGCCAGCAGTGGACAGGGGGCTTTAGAAGGCTACACCTTC
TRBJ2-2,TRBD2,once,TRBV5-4,CASSLGLGGSNTGELFF,TGTGCCAGCAGCTTGGGTTTGGGCGGGAGTAACACCGGGGAGCTGTTTTTT
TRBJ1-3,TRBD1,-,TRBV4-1,CASSQGPKKSDRAIGNTIYF,TGCGCCAGCAGCCAAGGTCCCAAAAAATCAGACAGGGCCATTGGAAACACCATATATTTT
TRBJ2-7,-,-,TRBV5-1,CASSPGLEQYF,TGCGCCAGCAGCCCCGGACTAGAGCAGTACTTC
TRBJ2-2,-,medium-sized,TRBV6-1,CASRSQNTGELFF,TGTGCCAGCAGGAGTCAGAACACCGGGGAGCTGTTTTTT